This T cell receptor (beta chain) stems from a study of T cells in localized non-small cell lung cancer. This CDR3 region has 14 residues. The J segment lost 3 bases and the V segment lost 3 bases, leaving 5 bases of the junction unmatched. CDR1 and CDR2 (germline): SGHTS, YDEGEE. The method was immunoSEQ multiplex PCR; TCRdb's version includes in-frame clones alone and lacks a portion of them. The sample lists 25,000 to 35,000 clones, 70% to 90% occurring once. The chain carries TRBV5-8 and TRBJ2-5, with 7 bases that match TRBD2. The TCR comes from a woman between 35 and 75 years old with stage I lung adenocarcinoma. This sample comprised peripheral blood, obtained before any cancer treatment. CDR3 in amino acids: CASSSWTREETQYF. CDR3 bases: TGTGCCAGCAGCTCTTGGACTAGGGAAGAGACCCAGTACTTC.